This record concerns one TCR beta chain sequence. Its cognate antigen is unknown. Vbeta (60) and Jbeta (13) primers were used in the PCR. Repertoires were generated with immunoSEQ multiplex PCR, while TCRdb's copy carries only in-frame clones and drops some. The profile shows about 100,000 clones, roughly 71% of them singletons. In germline, CDR1 is LNHNV, CDR2 YYDKDF (reference sequence). Trimming cost V 2 bases and J 5 bases, with 13 bases left between them. CDR3 length: 15 amino acids. These data come from a study of cytomegalovirus exposure and HLA in healthy donors. Study-level points and caveats: One later analysis reportedly identified an Asian-associated ancestry cluster that showed fewer N-insertions than the approximately 670-donor mean.

The chain uses TRBV15 and TRBJ2-1; D possibly corresponds to TRBD2 (6 bases). Sequenced: PBMCs. The receptor's source is a man in his fifties or sixties in good health and CMV-seronegative. DNA for the CDR3: TGTGCCACCAGCAGACGCCCGGGACTCAACAATGAGCAGTTCTTC. This gives the protein CATSRRPGLNNEQFF. The variable domain in full, with the rest retrieved from reference TRBV15 and TRBJ2-1, is DAMVIQNPRYQVTQFGKPVTLSCSQTLNHNVMYWYQQKSSQAPKLLFHYYDKDFNNEADTPDNFQSRRPNTSFCFLDIRSPGLGDTAMYLCATSRRPGLNNEQFFGPGTRLTVL.